Following are 18 T cell receptor beta chains from one sample sequenced in a study of blood T cell repertoires in COVID-19 (dated by TCRdb to about 2020). The library was made by the immunoSEQ multiplex PCR assay. This immuneACCESS table, as held by TCRdb, lists in-frame sequences with V and J called but not all clones. Of the missing ones, under half trace to an unresolved V gene in checked studies; the others have no known cause. This sample is represented by around 15,000 clones; roughly 86% of them were singletons. Jointly, the top ten make up around 14% of the sample. The material sequenced was peripheral blood. These receptors came from a human donor in a cohort sampled during active COVID-19.

The chain uses TRBV2 and TRBJ2-4; D perhaps matches TRBD1 (6 bases). Germline CDR1 and CDR2: SNHLY and FYNNEI. Trimming pared 3 bases from V and 7 bases from J, leaving 13 bases between. This CDR3 region has 14 residues. The CDR3 loop is CASSDRGVRNIQYF. DNA for the CDR3: TGTGCCAGCAGTGACAGGGGAGTTCGCAACATTCAGTACTTC.

V gene TRBV7-2 combines with J gene TRBJ1-6; D is unresolved. The CDR3 runs to 17 residues. Trimming removed 0 bases at V and 0 bases at J, with 9 bases between. CDR1 and CDR2 from the germline V gene are SGHTA and FQGNSA. DNA of the CDR3: TGTGCCAGCAGCTTAGCGAGGGTTAGCTCCTATAATTCACCCCTCCACTTT. Protein: CASSLARVSSYNSPLHF.

The CDR3 DNA reads TGTGCCAGCAGCCCCCATGGGGGGACGGCATACGAGCAGTACTTC. Encoded protein: CASSPHGGTAYEQYF. The chain has TRBV7-3 and TRBJ2-7, with D maybe TRBD2 (6 bases). The V gene lost 5 bases and the J gene lost 4 bases, with 18 bases spanning the gap. Germline V gene sequence: CDR1 SGHTA, CDR2 FQGTGA. This CDR3 contains 15 residues.

The rearrangement uses TRBV3-1 (or the pseudogene TRBV3-2) and TRBJ1-3; possible D gene TRBD1, 6 bases. V lost 5 bases and J lost 2, with 25 bases in between. The CDR3 length is 19 residues. Germline values: CDR1 LGHDT, CDR2 YNNKEL (reference sequence). The CDR3 region is CASSLWTPLLGAPGNTIYF. Here the CDR3 DNA reads TGTGCCAGCAGCTTATGGACCCCTCTGCTGGGGGCGCCTGGAAACACCATATATTTT.

This clone was seen more than once but under ten times. This chain joins TRBV5-1 and TRBJ1-3; TRBD1 is a possible D gene (5 bases). CDR3 length: 16 amino acids. CDR1 SGHRS and CDR2 YFSETQ come from the germline V gene. V lost 0 bases and J lost 0, with 10 bases in between. Here the CDR3 reads CASSLGQPYSGNTIYF. CDR3 DNA sequence: TGCGCCAGCAGCTTGGGACAGCCCTACTCTGGAAACACCATATATTTT. The full variable domain, in which reference TRBV5-1 and TRBJ1-3 provide the parts outside the CDR3, is KAGVTQTPRYLIKTRGQQVTLSCSPISGHRSVSWYQQTPGQGLQFLFEYFSETQRNKGNFPGRFSGRQFSNSRSEMNVSTLELGDSALYLCASSLGQPYSGNTIYFGEGSWLTVV.

CDR3 DNA sequence: TGTGCCAGCAGTAAACTTAGAGATACGCAGTATTTT. This translates into CASSKLRDTQYF. The chain couples TRBV2 to TRBJ2-3, with D uncertain. This CDR3 spans 12 amino acids. Trimming left V 5 bases short and J 5 bases short, with 8 bases between. Germline V gene lookup returns CDR1 SNHLY and CDR2 FYNNEI.

This chain connects TRBV9 to TRBJ1-4; 8 bases agree with TRBD1. Germline V lookup: CDR1 SGDLS, CDR2 YYNGEE. The CDR3 is made up of 15 amino acids. The V and J ends lost 2 bases and 7 bases, in that order; junction bases with no gene match: 7. The CDR3 spells CASSVDRARGEKLFF. In DNA form, the CDR3 reads TGTGCCAGCAGCGTGGACAGGGCCAGGGGTGAAAAACTGTTTTTT.

The J gene is TRBJ2-5, the V gene TRBV7-8; tentative D call: TRBD1 (6 bases). The CDR3 sequence is 16 residues long. The germline gives CDR1 SGHVS, CDR2 FQNEAQ. Trimming removed 3 bases at V and 2 bases at J, with 16 bases between. CDR3 coding DNA: TGTGCCAGCAGCTTCCGAGAGGTGGACAGTCAAGAGACCCAGTACTTC. Translation gives CASSFREVDSQETQYF.

This clone has just one count. The chain joins TRBV4-3 to TRBJ1-1, with 8 bases fitting TRBD1. Germline values: CDR1 LGHNA, CDR2 YSLEER. The J segment lost 5 bases and the V segment lost 3 bases, leaving 14 bases of the junction unmatched. The CDR3 runs 17 residues. The CDR3 DNA reads TGCGCCAGCAGCCATCTCTTCGGTACAGGGGGGAGGACTGAAGCTTTCTTT. Residues: CASSHLFGTGGRTEAFF.

This chain connects TRBV2 to TRBJ2-7; TRBD1 aligns across 8 bases. Unmatched junction bases numbered 4, after V lost 6 bases and J lost 0 bases. Germline V gives CDR1 SNHLY, CDR2 FYNNEI. This CDR3 has 14 amino acids. This CDR3 reads CASRRDRNSYEQYF. The CDR3 nucleotides are TGTGCCAGCAGGAGGGACAGGAACTCCTACGAGCAGTACTTC.

The chain combines TRBV25-1 with TRBJ1-4; unclear D gene. From germline, CDR1 is MGHDK and CDR2 SYGVNS. The CDR3 covers 15 residues. With 2 bases removed from V and 3 bases from J, the gap between germline ends came to 10 bases. CDR3 region: CASSETFGANEKLFF. CDR3 in DNA: TGTGCCAGCAGTGAAACTTTCGGGGCTAATGAAAAACTGTTTTTT.

The chain couples TRBV5-1 to TRBJ2-7, with TRBD1 as a possible D gene (6 bases). The length of the CDR3 is 17 residues. CDR1 is SGHRS, CDR2 YFSETQ, per germline. The V gene lost 0 bases and the J gene lost 4 bases, with 20 bases spanning the gap. DNA of the CDR3: TGCGCCAGCAGCTTGGCCCCTGGGTCAGGGGAGAGGTACGAGCAGTACTTC. This translates into CASSLAPGSGERYEQYF.

The chain carries TRBV6-5 and TRBJ1-5, with a tentative D call TRBD1 (5 bases). V lost 6 bases and J lost 0, with 12 bases in between. Looked up from germline, CDR1 is MNHEY and CDR2 is SVGAGI. The CDR3 runs 15 residues. CDR3 sequence (DNA): TGTGCCAGCAGCGTCGGGACTCATAGCAATCAGCCCCAGCATTTT. Translating gives CASSVGTHSNQPQHF.

The chain has TRBV28 and TRBJ1-2; tentative D call: TRBD1 (6 bases). The CDR3 runs 16 residues. Trimming removed 6 bases from V and 5 bases from J, with 22 bases in between. Germline values: CDR1 MDHEN, CDR2 SYDVKM. The CDR3 sequence is CASSLGGGETGYGYTF. CDR3 sequence (DNA): TGTGCCAGCAGCCTAGGGGGGGGAGAGACGGGTTATGGCTACACCTTC.

The rearrangement links TRBV7-2 to TRBJ2-5, with D perhaps matching TRBD2 (5 bases). The CDR3 has 16 residues. V was clipped by 4 bases and J by 4 bases, with 19 bases between them. Germline CDR1 SGHTA, CDR2 FQGNSA. CDR3 DNA: TGTGCCAGCAGCTCCCCGGCGGTTAGAGGGAGAGAGACCCAGTACTTC. Its translation: CASSSPAVRGRETQYF.

The rearrangement uses TRBV9 and TRBJ2-1; TRBD2 agrees at 12 bases. Per the germline V gene, CDR1 is SGDLS and CDR2 is YYNGEE. V gave up 0 bases and J gave up 7 bases; unmatched junction bases: 5. This CDR3 has 16 residues. The CDR3 nucleotides are TGTGCCAGCAGCGTAGAAAGCGGACTAGCGGGGAATGAGCAGTTCTTC. Its protein is CASSVESGLAGNEQFF.

This clone has a handful of counts. CDR3 sequence reads: CASSFNQGGDYEQYF. The CDR3 nucleotides read TGTGCCAGCAGCTTCAACCAGGGAGGGGACTACGAGCAGTACTTC. The rearrangement uses TRBV7-9 and TRBJ2-7; 7 positions agree with TRBD2. J gave up 3 bases and V 3 bases, and 8 bases lay outside the gene matches. In germline, CDR1 is SEHNR, CDR2 FQNEAQ (reference sequence). This CDR3 has 15 amino acids.

This chain joins TRBV7-2 and TRBJ2-4; 16 bases line up with TRBD2. V was clipped by 5 bases and J by 0 bases; unmatched bases: 7. There are 19 residues in the CDR3. Germline CDR1 is SGHTA and CDR2 is FQGNSA. CDR3 DNA sequence: TGTGCCAGCAGCGCCCGCGGGACTAGCGGGGGGGGAGCCAAAAACATTCAGTACTTC. Translated: CASSARGTSGGGAKNIQYF.